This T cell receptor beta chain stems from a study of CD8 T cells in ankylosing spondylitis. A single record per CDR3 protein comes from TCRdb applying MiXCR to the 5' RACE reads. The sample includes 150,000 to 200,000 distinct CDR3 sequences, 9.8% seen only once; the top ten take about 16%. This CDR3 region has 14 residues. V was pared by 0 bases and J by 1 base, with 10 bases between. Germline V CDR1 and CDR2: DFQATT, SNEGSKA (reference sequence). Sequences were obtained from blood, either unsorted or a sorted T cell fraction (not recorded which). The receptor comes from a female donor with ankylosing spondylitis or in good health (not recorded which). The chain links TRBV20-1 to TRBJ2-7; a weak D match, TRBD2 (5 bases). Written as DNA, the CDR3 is TGCAGTGCTAGAGACTTGAGGGATTCCTACGAGCAGTACTTC. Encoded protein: CSARDLRDSYEQYF.